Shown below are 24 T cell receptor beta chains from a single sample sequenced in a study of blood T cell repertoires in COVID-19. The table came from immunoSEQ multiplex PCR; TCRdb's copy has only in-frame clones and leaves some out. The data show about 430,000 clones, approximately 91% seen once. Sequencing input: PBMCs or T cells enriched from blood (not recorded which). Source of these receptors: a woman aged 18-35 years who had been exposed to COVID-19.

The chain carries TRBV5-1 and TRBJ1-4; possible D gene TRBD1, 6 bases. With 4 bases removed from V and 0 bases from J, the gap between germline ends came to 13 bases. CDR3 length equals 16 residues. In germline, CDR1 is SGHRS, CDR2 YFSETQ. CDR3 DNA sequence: TGCGCCAGCAGCCTGGGGGACATTGCAACTAATGAAAAACTGTTTTTT. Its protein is CASSLGDIATNEKLFF.

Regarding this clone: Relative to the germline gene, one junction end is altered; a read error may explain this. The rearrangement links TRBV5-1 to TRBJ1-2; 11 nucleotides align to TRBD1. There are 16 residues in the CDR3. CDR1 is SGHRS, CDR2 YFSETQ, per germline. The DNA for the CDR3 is TGCGCCAGCAGTTTGGACAGGGGGCAACTCGGAGATGGCTACACCTTC. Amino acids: CASSLDRGQLGDGYTF.

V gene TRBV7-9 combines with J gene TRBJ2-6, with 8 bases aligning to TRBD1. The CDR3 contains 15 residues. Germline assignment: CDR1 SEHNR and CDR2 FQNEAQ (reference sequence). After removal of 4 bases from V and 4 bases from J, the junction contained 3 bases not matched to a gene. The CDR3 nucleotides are TGTGCCAGCAGCTCGACAGGGGCCGGGGCCAACGTCCTGACTTTC. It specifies CASSSTGAGANVLTF.

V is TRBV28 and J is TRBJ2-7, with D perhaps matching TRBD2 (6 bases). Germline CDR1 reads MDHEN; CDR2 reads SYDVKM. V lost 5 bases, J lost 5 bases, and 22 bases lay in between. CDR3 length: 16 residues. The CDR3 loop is CASSPNSWTGVNEQYF. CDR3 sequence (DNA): TGTGCCAGCAGTCCAAACTCTTGGACGGGGGTGAACGAGCAGTACTTC.

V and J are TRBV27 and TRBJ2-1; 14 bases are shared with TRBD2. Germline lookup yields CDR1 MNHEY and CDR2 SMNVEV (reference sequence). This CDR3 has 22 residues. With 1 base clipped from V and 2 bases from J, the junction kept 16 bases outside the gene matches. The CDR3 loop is CASSLYGGFGTSGSPAYNEQFF. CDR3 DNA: TGTGCCAGCAGTTTATATGGTGGGTTCGGGACTAGCGGGAGCCCCGCCTACAATGAGCAGTTCTTC.

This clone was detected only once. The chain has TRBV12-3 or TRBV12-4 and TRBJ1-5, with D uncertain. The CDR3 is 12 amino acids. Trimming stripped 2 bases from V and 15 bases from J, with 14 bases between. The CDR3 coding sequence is TGTGCCAGCAGTTTAATCGCGGCAGCCTCGCATTTT. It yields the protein CASSLIAAASHF.

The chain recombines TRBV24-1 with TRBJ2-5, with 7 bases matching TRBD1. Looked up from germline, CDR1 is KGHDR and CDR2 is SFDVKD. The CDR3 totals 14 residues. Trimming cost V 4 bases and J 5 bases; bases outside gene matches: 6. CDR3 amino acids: CATSDVTGEETQYF. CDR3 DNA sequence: TGTGCCACCAGTGACGTTACAGGGGAGGAGACCCAGTACTTC.

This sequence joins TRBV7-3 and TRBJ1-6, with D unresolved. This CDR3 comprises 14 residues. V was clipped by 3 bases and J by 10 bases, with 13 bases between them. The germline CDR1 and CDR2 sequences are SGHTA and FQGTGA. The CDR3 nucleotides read TGTGCCAGCAGCTTGGGAGGACCCCGGTCACCCCTCCACTTT. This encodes CASSLGGPRSPLHF.

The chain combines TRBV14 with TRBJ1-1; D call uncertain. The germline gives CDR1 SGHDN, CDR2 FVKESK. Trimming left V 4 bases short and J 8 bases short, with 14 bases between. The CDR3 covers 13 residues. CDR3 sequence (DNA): TGTGCCAGCAGCCCCACTCGGTCAGGAGAAGCTTTCTTT. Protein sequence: CASSPTRSGEAFF.

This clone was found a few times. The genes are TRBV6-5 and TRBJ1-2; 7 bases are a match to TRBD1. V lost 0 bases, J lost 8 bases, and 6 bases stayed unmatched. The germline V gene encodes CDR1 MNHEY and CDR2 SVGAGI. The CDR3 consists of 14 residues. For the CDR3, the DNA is TGTGCCAGCAGTTACTCTGGACAGGCTCGGGGCTACACCTTC. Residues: CASSYSGQARGYTF.

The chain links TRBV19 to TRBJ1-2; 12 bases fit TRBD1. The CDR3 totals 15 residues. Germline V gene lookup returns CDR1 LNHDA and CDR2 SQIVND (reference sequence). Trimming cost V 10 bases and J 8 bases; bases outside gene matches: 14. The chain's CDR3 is CATTPPGTGGYGYTF. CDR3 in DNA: TGTGCCACCACACCCCCCGGGACAGGGGGCTACGGCTACACCTTC. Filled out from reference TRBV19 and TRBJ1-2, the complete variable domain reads DGGITQSPKYLFRKEGQNVTLSCEQNLNHDAMYWYRQDPGQGLRLIYYSQIVNDFQKGDIAEGYSVSREKKESFPLTVTSAQKNPTAFYLCATTPPGTGGYGYTFGSGTRLTVV.

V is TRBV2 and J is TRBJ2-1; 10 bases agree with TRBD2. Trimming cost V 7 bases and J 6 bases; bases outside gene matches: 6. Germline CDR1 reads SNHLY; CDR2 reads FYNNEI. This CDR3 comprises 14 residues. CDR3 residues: CASKQSGGANEQFF. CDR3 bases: TGTGCCAGCAAGCAGAGCGGGGGGGCCAATGAGCAGTTCTTC.

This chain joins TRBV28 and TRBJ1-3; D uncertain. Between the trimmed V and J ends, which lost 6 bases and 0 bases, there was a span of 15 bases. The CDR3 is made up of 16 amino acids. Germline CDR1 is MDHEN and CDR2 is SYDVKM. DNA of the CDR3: TGTGCCAGCAGCCCCTCACGGAGGTACTCTGGAAACACCATATATTTT. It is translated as CASSPSRRYSGNTIYF.

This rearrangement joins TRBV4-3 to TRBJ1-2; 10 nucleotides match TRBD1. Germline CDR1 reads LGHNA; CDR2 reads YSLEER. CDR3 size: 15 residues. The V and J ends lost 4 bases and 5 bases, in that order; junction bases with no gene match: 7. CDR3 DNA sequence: TGCGCCAGCAGCCTAGACAGGGGGCGTGGGTATGGCTACACCTTC. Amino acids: CASSLDRGRGYGYTF.

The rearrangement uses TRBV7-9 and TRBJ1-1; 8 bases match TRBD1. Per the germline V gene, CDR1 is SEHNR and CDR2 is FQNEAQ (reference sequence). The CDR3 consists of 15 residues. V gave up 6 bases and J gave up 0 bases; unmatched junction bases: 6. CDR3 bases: TGTGCCAGCAGATACGAGGGACAGGTGAACACTGAAGCTTTCTTT. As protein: CASRYEGQVNTEAFF.

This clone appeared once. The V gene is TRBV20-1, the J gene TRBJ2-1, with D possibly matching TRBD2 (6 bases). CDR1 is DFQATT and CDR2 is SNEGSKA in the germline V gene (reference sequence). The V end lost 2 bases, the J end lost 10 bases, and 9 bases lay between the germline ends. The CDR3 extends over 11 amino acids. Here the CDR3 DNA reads TGCAGTGCTAGACCCCGGGAGGAGCAGTTCTTC. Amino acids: CSARPREEQFF.

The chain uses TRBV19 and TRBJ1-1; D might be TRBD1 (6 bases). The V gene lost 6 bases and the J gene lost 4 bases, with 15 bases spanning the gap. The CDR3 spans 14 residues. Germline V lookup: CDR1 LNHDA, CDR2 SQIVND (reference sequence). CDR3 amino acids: CASRGLQGATEAFF. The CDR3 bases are TGTGCCAGTAGGGGTTTACAGGGCGCCACTGAAGCTTTCTTT.

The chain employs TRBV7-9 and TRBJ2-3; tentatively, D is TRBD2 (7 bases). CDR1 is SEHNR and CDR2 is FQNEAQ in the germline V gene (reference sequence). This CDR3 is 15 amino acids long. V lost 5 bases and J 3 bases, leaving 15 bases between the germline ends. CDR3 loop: CASSPRGRRTDTQYF. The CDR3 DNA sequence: TGTGCCAGCAGCCCGCGGGGGCGGAGAACAGATACGCAGTATTTT.

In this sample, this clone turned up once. CDR3: CASTASSYNSPLHF. CDR3 nucleotides: TGTGCCAGCACAGCGAGCTCCTATAATTCACCCCTCCACTTT. The chain uses TRBV2 and TRBJ1-6; D remains ambiguous. CDR1 is SNHLY, CDR2 FYNNEI, per germline. V shed 7 bases and J shed 0 bases, with 7 bases lying between them. The CDR3 runs 14 residues. The complete variable domain, with remaining parts taken from reference TRBV2 and TRBJ1-6, reads EPEVTQTPSHQVTQMGQEVILRCVPISNHLYFYWYRQILGQKVEFLVSFYNNEISEKSEIFDDQFSVERPDGSNFTLKIRSTKLEDSAMYFCASTASSYNSPLHFGNGTRLTVT.

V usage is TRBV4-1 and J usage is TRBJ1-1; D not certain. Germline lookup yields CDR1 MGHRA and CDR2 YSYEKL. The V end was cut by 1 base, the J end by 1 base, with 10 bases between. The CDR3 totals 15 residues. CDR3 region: CASSQVEGANTEAFF. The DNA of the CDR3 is TGCGCCAGCAGCCAAGTGGAGGGAGCGAACACTGAAGCTTTCTTT.

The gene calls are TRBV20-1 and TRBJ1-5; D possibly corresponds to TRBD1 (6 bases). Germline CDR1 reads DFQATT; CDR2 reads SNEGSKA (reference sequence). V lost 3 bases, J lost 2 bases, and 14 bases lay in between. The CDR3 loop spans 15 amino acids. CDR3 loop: CSASWGQEGNQPQHF. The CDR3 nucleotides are TGCAGTGCTAGTTGGGGGCAAGAAGGCAATCAGCCCCAGCATTTT.

CDR3 amino acids: CAISAGQGTNEQFF. CDR3 sequence (DNA): TGTGCCATCAGTGCGGGACAGGGTACCAATGAGCAGTTCTTC. The chain uses TRBV10-3 and TRBJ2-1, with 9 bases that match TRBD1. Germline CDR1 ENHRY, CDR2 SYGVKD. This CDR3 spans 14 amino acids. The junction had 4 bases not matched to a gene; V was cut back by 4 bases and J by 6 bases.

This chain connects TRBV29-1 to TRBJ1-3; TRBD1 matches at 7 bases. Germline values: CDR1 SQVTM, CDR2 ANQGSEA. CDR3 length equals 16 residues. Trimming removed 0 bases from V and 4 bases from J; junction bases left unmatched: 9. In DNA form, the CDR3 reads TGCAGCGTTGAAGATCGGTCAGGGGACAGCGGAAACACCATATATTTT. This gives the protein CSVEDRSGDSGNTIYF.

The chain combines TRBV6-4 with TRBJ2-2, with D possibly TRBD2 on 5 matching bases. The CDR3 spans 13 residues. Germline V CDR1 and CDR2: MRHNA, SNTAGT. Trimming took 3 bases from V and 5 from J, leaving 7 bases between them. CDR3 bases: TGTGCCAGCAGTGAAAGGACTACCGGGGAGCTGTTTTTT. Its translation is CASSERTTGELFF.